This T cell receptor beta chain was found in a study of PD-L1 blockade in urothelial cancer. Study in general: Blood was tested 3 weeks (second dose) and 6 weeks into treatment.

Time point noted: peripheral blood 6 weeks after treatment start. Repertoires were generated with immunoSEQ multiplex PCR, while TCRdb's copy carries only in-frame clones and drops some. The sample lists tens of thousands of clones; roughly 86% were seen once. The germline V and J ends were trimmed by 2 bases and 6 bases, with 17 bases remaining between them. Germline assignment: CDR1 MDHEN and CDR2 SYDVKM. CDR3 size: 16 residues. This sequence originates from a man aged 55 to 70 with urothelial cancer. This chain connects TRBV28 to TRBJ2-1, with a possible D match to TRBD2 (6 bases). Sequenced material: PBMCs, taken around atezolizumab (anti-PD-L1) treatment. The CDR3 sequence: CASSLLFGGLGNEQFF. CDR3 nucleotide sequence: TGTGCCAGCAGTTTACTTTTTGGAGGGCTTGGCAATGAGCAGTTCTTC.